One and the same sample provided the 14 T cell receptor beta chains below, sequenced in a study of T cells in Graves' hyperthyroidism and ophthalmopathy. The CDR3 regions of TCR beta were amplified from RNA transcripts. The HTBI primer set served for first-round RT-PCR of the TCR CDR3. Each CDR3 protein is one row after TCRdb ran MiXCR on the multiplex PCR reads. The sample includes some 510,000 distinct CDR3 sequences, about 43% of them seen just once. Specimen: peripheral blood or thyroid tissue (not recorded which). The source is a woman between 18 and 29 years old with Graves' hyperthyroidism.

The J gene is TRBJ2-6, the V gene TRBV6-5; D not resolved. Germline values: CDR1 MNHEY, CDR2 SVGAGI. The CDR3 contains 15 residues. Trimming removed 0 bases at V and 4 bases at J, with 7 bases between. CDR3 sequence reads: CASSYSPAGANVLTF. CDR3 DNA: TGTGCCAGCAGTTACTCCCCAGCCGGGGCCAACGTCCTGACTTTC.

The chain carries TRBV7-9 and TRBJ2-7; possibly TRBD1 for D (5 bases). CDR3 length: 15 amino acids. Germline V CDR1 and CDR2: SEHNR, FQNEAQ (reference sequence). Deletions cut 5 bases from V and 0 bases from J, with 14 bases between. The CDR3 DNA is TGTGCCAGCAGCCCCTGGGGCGGACGCTCCTACGAGCAGTACTTC. This encodes CASSPWGGRSYEQYF.

The chain carries TRBV20-1 and TRBJ2-3; TRBD2 matches at 8 bases. The CDR3 spans 17 residues. The germline V gene has CDR1 DFQATT and CDR2 SNEGSKA (reference sequence). V shed 5 bases, J shed 0 bases, and the junction held 13 bases outside the gene matches. The CDR3 is CSARVPYSGVSTDTQYF. The CDR3 DNA is TGCAGTGCTCGGGTCCCGTATAGCGGGGTTAGCACAGATACGCAGTATTTT.

This clonotype was seen ten or more times. V is TRBV9 and J is TRBJ1-3; unclear D gene. Per the germline V gene, CDR1 is SGDLS and CDR2 is YYNGEE. V was cut by 0 bases and J by 0 bases, with 4 bases left in between. The CDR3 length is 14 residues. CDR3 residues: CASSVGLSGNTIYF. DNA of the CDR3: TGTGCCAGCAGCGTAGGACTCTCTGGAAACACCATATATTTT.

This clonotype was seen many times. The chain has TRBV29-1 and TRBJ2-6; perhaps TRBD1 as D (5 bases). Trimming left V 0 bases short and J 4 bases short, with 10 bases between. Germline loops: CDR1 SQVTM, CDR2 ANQGSEA. The CDR3 runs 15 residues. The CDR3 protein is CSVEEKGAGANVLTF. The CDR3 coding sequence is TGCAGCGTTGAAGAAAAAGGGGCAGGGGCCAACGTCCTGACTTTC.

J is TRBJ2-2 and V is TRBV6-1; TRBD2 aligns across 12 bases. This CDR3 has 16 residues. After removal of 7 bases from V and 3 bases from J, the junction contained 6 bases not matched to a gene. Germline V lookup: CDR1 MNHNS, CDR2 SASEGT. The CDR3 DNA is TGTGCCAGCACCCAGACTAGCGGGAGCTACACCGGGGAGCTGTTTTTT. This encodes CASTQTSGSYTGELFF.

Concerning this clonotype itself: This may arise from a read error, as a much more abundant clone is one base away. The J gene is TRBJ1-4, the V gene TRBV7-7; D is unresolved. CDR3 length: 14 residues. Germline CDR1 is SSHAT and CDR2 is FNYEAQ (reference sequence). CDR3 DNA: TGTGCCAGCAGCCCCGGTCCTGCTAATGAAAAACTGGTTTTT. Translation gives CASSPGPANEKLVF.

This chain links TRBV2 with TRBJ1-2, with 10 bases identical to TRBD1. The germline gives CDR1 SNHLY, CDR2 FYNNEI. The CDR3 length is 15 residues. J was trimmed by 5 bases and V by 6 bases; bases with no gene match: 9. Here the CDR3 DNA reads TGTGCCAGCAGCCACAGCGGGACAGGGGCATATGGCTACACCTTC. This translates into CASSHSGTGAYGYTF.

The chain couples TRBV7-9 to TRBJ2-5, with D hard to call. CDR1 and CDR2 from the germline V gene are SEHNR and FQNEAQ (reference sequence). Between the trimmed V and J ends, which lost 6 bases and 6 bases, there was a span of 11 bases. The CDR3 is made up of 12 amino acids. The CDR3 protein is CASRDSRQTQYF. In DNA, the CDR3 is TGTGCCAGCAGGGATAGCCGGCAGACCCAGTACTTC.

This clonotype was recorded once. The chain links TRBV7-3 to TRBJ2-7; TRBD2 agrees at 7 bases. The V segment lost 5 bases and the J segment 2 bases; nucleotides outside the gene matches: 6. CDR1 SGHTA and CDR2 FQGTGA come from the germline V gene. The CDR3 is 14 residues long. CDR3 in amino acids: CASSRPGGTYEQYF. The CDR3 nucleotides read TGTGCCAGCAGCCGGCCGGGAGGCACCTACGAGCAGTACTTC.

The sample holds a few counts of this clonotype. This CDR3 reads CASSISGFYGYTF. CDR3 DNA sequence: TGTGCCAGCAGTATCTCGGGGTTCTATGGCTACACCTTC. The chain carries TRBV12-3 or TRBV12-4 and TRBJ1-2; D is uncertain. With 5 bases removed from V and 4 bases from J, the gap between germline ends came to 11 bases. The CDR3 runs to 13 residues.

This clonotype was observed at least ten times. The chain has TRBV2 and TRBJ2-5; 12 positions match TRBD2. Losses at the gene ends were 6 bases for V and 3 bases for J; bases not matched to a gene: 2. The CDR3 sequence is 14 residues long. Germline V gene sequence: CDR1 SNHLY, CDR2 FYNNEI. DNA of the CDR3: TGTGCCAGCAGCCGGACTAGCGGGGAAGAGACCCAGTACTTC. Translation: CASSRTSGEETQYF.

The sample holds many counts of this clonotype. J is TRBJ1-3 and V is TRBV29-1, with unresolved D. V was pared by 6 bases and J by 1 base, with 13 bases between. The CDR3 contains 14 residues. CDR1 SQVTM and CDR2 ANQGSEA come from the germline V gene. Here the CDR3 reads CSVEDRGSGNTIYF. CDR3 nucleotides: TGCAGCGTCGAGGACCGAGGATCTGGAAACACCATATATTTT.

This clonotype was seen repeatedly, ten times or more. The chain recombines TRBV5-1 with TRBJ2-7; unclear D gene. V was shortened by 4 bases and J by 6 bases, with 11 bases between the two germline ends. This CDR3 is built from 12 residues. Per the germline V gene, CDR1 is SGHRS and CDR2 is YFSETQ. The CDR3 region is CASSLPAAEQYF. CDR3 sequence (DNA): TGCGCCAGCAGCCTACCCGCGGCCGAGCAGTACTTC.